These T cell receptor beta chains were read from a single sample in a study of control samples from healthy donors and cancer patients. Data came from immunoSEQ multiplex PCR; TCRdb stores just in-frame clones and leaves some out. The sample has 84,000 or so clones; 90% to 95% are singletons. Sequenced input: blood. The receptors here all came from a man aged 25 to 40 in good health. Each CDR3 is given with its conserved first and last residue. D genes are given only for firm matches. Expanded clones get a size class; other rows say once, few or many, or leave the size out.

TRBJ1-1 | . | . | TRBV29-1 | CSVENGPTEAFF | TGCAGCGTCGAAAACGGCCCCACTGAAGCTTTCTTT
TRBJ2-3 | . | . | TRBV7-2 | CASSPRLAFSTDTQYF | TGTGCCAGCAGCCCGCGGCTAGCGTTTAGCACAGATACGCAGTATTTT
TRBJ2-1 | . | TRBD2 | TRBV19 | CASSIVPSGGRNEQFF | TGTGCCAGTAGTATAGTCCCTAGCGGGGGCCGGAATGAGCAGTTCTTC
TRBJ1-1 | . | TRBD1 | TRBV12-5 | CASGLGGQLSEAFF | TGTGCTAGTGGTTTGGGGGGACAGCTCTCTGAAGCTTTCTTT
TRBJ1-2 | . | . | TRBV6-5 | CASRLTGYGYTF | TGTGCCAGCAGGCTTACAGGGTATGGCTACACCTTC
TRBJ1-5 | . | TRBD1 | TRBV5-6 | CASSLATGTGDQPQHF | TGTGCCAGCAGCTTGGCCACCGGGACAGGGGATCAGCCCCAGCATTTT
TRBJ2-2 | . | . | TRBV29-1 | CSVEAWDKNTGELFF | TGCAGCGTTGAAGCCTGGGACAAGAACACCGGGGAGCTGTTTTTT
TRBJ1-2 | . | . | TRBV30 | CAWRGAKGANGYTF | TGTGCCTGGAGAGGGGCGAAGGGAGCAAATGGCTACACCTTC
TRBJ2-3 | . | . | TRBV4-1 | CASSQEARFTDTQYF | TGCGCCAGCAGCCAAGAAGCTCGCTTCACAGATACGCAGTATTTT
TRBJ1-3 | . | . | TRBV19 | CASSVDGGNTIYF | TGTGCCAGTAGTGTAGACGGCGGAAACACCATATATTTT
TRBJ1-1 | . | . | TRBV10-1 | CASSESTNTEAFF | TGCGCCAGCAGTGAGAGTACGAACACTGAAGCTTTCTTT
TRBJ2-1 | . | . | TRBV7-9 | CASSSNPGTNEQFF | TGTGCCAGCAGCTCCAATCCCGGGACCAATGAGCAGTTCTTC
TRBJ2-7 | . | . | TRBV6-5 | CASSYRDGSYEQYF | TGTGCCAGCAGTTACCGTGACGGGTCCTACGAGCAGTACTTC
TRBJ2-3 | . | TRBD2 | TRBV5-4 | CASSPGLAIDTQYF | TGTGCCAGCAGCCCGGGACTAGCTATAGATACGCAGTATTTT
TRBJ2-3 | . | . | TRBV3-1/TRBV3-2 | CASGRKIDDTQYF | TGTGCCAGCGGAAGAAAAATAGACGATACGCAGTATTTT
TRBJ2-1 | once | TRBD2 | TRBV29-1 | CSVAGTRDNEQFF | TGCAGCGTGGCCGGGACTAGAGACAATGAGCAGTTCTTC
TRBJ2-7 | . | TRBD2 | TRBV27 | CASSSVGGIYEQYF | TGTGCCAGCAGTTCTGTGGGGGGGATCTACGAGCAGTACTTC
TRBJ1-6 | . | . | TRBV7-2 | CASSPPNSPLHF | TGTGCCAGCAGCCCGCCTAATTCACCCCTCCACTTT
TRBJ1-3 | once | TRBD1 | TRBV6-5 | CASSYSKGGHTIYF | TGTGCCAGCAGTTACTCGAAAGGGGGCCACACCATATATTTT
TRBJ2-1 | . | TRBD1 | TRBV27 | CASLGDSFNEQFF | TGTGCCAGCTTGGGGGACAGTTTCAATGAGCAGTTCTTC
TRBJ2-2 | . | TRBD2 | TRBV7-9 | CASSLGVAGFTGELFF | TGTGCCAGCAGCCTCGGGGTAGCGGGTTTCACCGGGGAGCTGTTTTTT
TRBJ2-1 | . | TRBD1 | TRBV30 | CAWSVLGQGNEQFF | TGTGCCTGGAGTGTACTGGGACAGGGCAATGAGCAGTTCTTC
TRBJ1-1 | once | . | TRBV27 | CASSRFGAMGNTEAFF | TGTGCCAGCAGTCGGTTTGGGGCGATGGGGAACACTGAAGCTTTCTTT
TRBJ2-5 | . | . | TRBV4-1 | CASSQVVAETQYF | TGCGCCAGCAGCCAAGTGGTAGCAGAGACCCAGTACTTC
TRBJ1-5 | . | . | TRBV28 | CASSLGNQPQHF | TGTGCCAGCAGTTTAGGGAATCAGCCCCAGCATTTT
TRBJ1-1 | . | . | TRBV5-6 | CASRGLAGPTEAFF | TGTGCCAGCAGGGGGTTGGCGGGGCCCACTGAAGCTTTCTTT
TRBJ1-5 | . | . | TRBV3-1/TRBV3-2 | CASSQDSAGNQPQHF | TGTGCCAGCAGCCAAGATTCGGCGGGCAATCAGCCCCAGCATTTT
TRBJ2-1 | . | . | TRBV10-3 | CAISESKGTNEQFF | TGTGCCATCAGTGAGTCGAAGGGGACCAATGAGCAGTTCTTC
TRBJ2-7 | . | TRBD1 | TRBV6-6 | CASSYGTGAIEQYF | TGTGCCAGCAGTTACGGGACAGGGGCTATTGAGCAGTACTTC